This TCR beta chain was obtained from a study of T-cell memory formation after mild COVID-19. Study results and limitations: Contracting clones from day 15 to 85 had balanced CD4/CD8; later expanders favoured CD4+. Among clones peaking at day 37 in the second wave, SARS-CoV-2 specificity remained unconfirmed.

TCRdb itself ran the 5' RACE reads through MiXCR, one entry per CDR3 protein. Among more than 150,000 distinct CDR3 sequences listed, 11% were seen once. Between the trimmed V and J ends, which lost 0 bases and 3 bases, there was a span of 12 bases. CDR1 and CDR2 from the germline V gene are SNHLY and FYNNEI. This CDR3 is 16 amino acids long. This clonotype was recorded at least ten times. Its antigen is unidentified. The rearrangement joins TRBV2 to TRBJ1-5; D remains unclear. The clonotype comes from a man between 18 and 29 years old who had mild COVID-19 (a few samples of this study predate the infection). Cell type and time point are not known. The source material was PBMCs or a T cell subset sorted from them (not recorded which). CDR3 sequence reads: CASSEADDAVNQPQHF. The CDR3 coding sequence is TGTGCCAGCAGTGAAGCCGACGACGCAGTCAATCAGCCCCAGCATTTT.